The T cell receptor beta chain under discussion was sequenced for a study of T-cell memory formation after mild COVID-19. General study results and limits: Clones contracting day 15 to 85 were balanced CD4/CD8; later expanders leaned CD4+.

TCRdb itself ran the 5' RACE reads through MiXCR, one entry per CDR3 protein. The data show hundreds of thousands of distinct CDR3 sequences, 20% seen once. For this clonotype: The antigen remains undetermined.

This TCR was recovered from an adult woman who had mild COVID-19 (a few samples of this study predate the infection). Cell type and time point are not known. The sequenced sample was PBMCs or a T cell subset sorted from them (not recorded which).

Here the CDR3 DNA reads TGCAGCGTTGAGATCTCCGGCTACGAGCAGTACTTC. Protein: CSVEISGYEQYF. This rearrangement joins TRBV29-1 to TRBJ2-7; unclear D gene. Germline CDR1 reads SQVTM; CDR2 reads ANQGSEA. The CDR3 consists of 12 residues. V was pared by 3 bases and J by 3 bases, with 9 bases between.